Shown below are 2 T cell receptor beta chains from a single sample sequenced in a study of cytomegalovirus exposure and HLA in healthy donors. Both 60 Vbeta primers and 13 Jbeta primers went into the PCR. Data came from immunoSEQ multiplex PCR; TCRdb stores just in-frame clones and leaves some out. The sample lists under 200,000 clones, roughly four fifths occurring once. What was sequenced was PBMCs. These receptors all come from a girl between 2 and 10 years old in good health and CMV-seropositive.

The genes are TRBV5-1 and TRBJ2-3; D gene unclear. Trimming shortened V by 4 bases and J by 3 bases, and 18 bases separated the two germline ends. CDR3 length: 16 amino acids. CDR1 SGHRS and CDR2 YFSETQ come from the germline V gene. The CDR3 loop reads CASSPPQNSGTDTQYF. The CDR3 DNA is TGCGCCAGCAGCCCACCCCAAAATTCCGGGACAGATACGCAGTATTTT.

The rearrangement joins TRBV28 to TRBJ1-5; 10 nucleotides agree with TRBD1. This CDR3 comprises 12 residues. The germline CDR1 and CDR2 sequences are MDHEN and SYDVKM. The junction had 2 bases not matched to a gene; V was cut back by 8 bases and J by 7 bases. The CDR3 sequence is CASRTGGQPQHF. CDR3 nucleotide sequence: TGTGCCAGCCGGACAGGGGGGCAGCCCCAGCATTTT.